This TCR beta chain is from a study of blood T cell repertoires in COVID-19. Study-level information: Material from acute and convalescent COVID-19 was sourced from the United States, Italy and Spain. Nucleic acid was either cDNA or gDNA, and it came from T cells, B-cell-depleted T cells, or PBMCs.

This clone turned up a few times. J lost 0 bases, V lost 8 bases, and 8 bases had no gene match. The CDR3 has 15 amino acids. The germline CDR1 and CDR2 sequences are LNHNV and YYDKDF (reference sequence). The table came from immunoSEQ multiplex PCR; TCRdb's copy has only in-frame clones and leaves some out. The repertoire holds 200,000 or so clones, with 80% to 90% as singletons. Enrolled through a virtual design, the participants were between 18 and 89 years of age and came from fewer than 30 US areas. Cohort assignment relied on participant-reported clinical history. Material for sequencing was PBMCs or T cells enriched from blood (not recorded which). The origin of this receptor is a woman in her thirties or forties with acute COVID-19. The chain has TRBV15 and TRBJ1-1; 8 bases are shared with TRBD1. As DNA, the CDR3 is TGTGCCACCCTACAGGACAGGGCCATGAACACTGAAGCTTTCTTT. It specifies CATLQDRAMNTEAFF. Supplemented by reference TRBV15 and TRBJ1-1, the full variable domain reads DAMVIQNPRYQVTQFGKPVTLSCSQTLNHNVMYWYQQKSSQAPKLLFHYYDKDFNNEADTPDNFQSRRPNTSFCFLDIRSPGLGDTAMYLCATLQDRAMNTEAFFGQGTRLTVV.